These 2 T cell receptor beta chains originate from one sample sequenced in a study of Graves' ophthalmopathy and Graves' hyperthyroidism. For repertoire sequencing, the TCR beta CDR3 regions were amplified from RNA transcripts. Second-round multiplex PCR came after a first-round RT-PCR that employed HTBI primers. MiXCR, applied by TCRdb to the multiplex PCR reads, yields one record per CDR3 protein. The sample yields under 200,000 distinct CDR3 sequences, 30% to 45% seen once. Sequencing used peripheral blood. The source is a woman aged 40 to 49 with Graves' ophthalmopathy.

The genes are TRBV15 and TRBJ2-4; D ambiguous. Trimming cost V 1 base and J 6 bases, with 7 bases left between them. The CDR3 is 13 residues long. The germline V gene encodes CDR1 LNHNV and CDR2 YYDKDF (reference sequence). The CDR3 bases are TGTGCCACCAGCAGAGTGGGCGGAAACATTCAGTACTTC. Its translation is CATSRVGGNIQYF.

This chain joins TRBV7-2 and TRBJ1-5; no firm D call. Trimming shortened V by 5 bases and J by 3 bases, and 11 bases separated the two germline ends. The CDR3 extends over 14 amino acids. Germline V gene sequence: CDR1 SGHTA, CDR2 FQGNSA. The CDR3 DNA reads TGTGCCAGCAGCCCAGGACGGAACAATCAGCCCCAGCATTTT. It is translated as CASSPGRNNQPQHF.